The 27 T cell receptor beta chains in this list originate from one sample, sequenced in a study of HIV-infected patients and healthy controls. Reverse transcription used around 540 ng RNA and constant-region primers for alpha and beta. Using multiplexing indices, alpha and beta chain libraries were generated apart by chain-specific third strand synthesis. TCRdb recomputed calls from the 5' RACE reads with MiXCR, one row per CDR3 protein. Found here are about 8,600 distinct CDR3 sequences, about 9.3% of them singletons; the top ten hold around a fifth. Follow-up blood was drawn about 14 weeks, roughly three months, after antiretroviral therapy began. No cell fractionation was done, so the repertoire covers all unsorted peripheral blood T cells. The sequenced sample was blood, obtained during antiretroviral therapy. Source of these receptors: an adult with HIV infection.

This clonotype has at least ten counts. V gene TRBV9 combines with J gene TRBJ1-5, with TRBD1 matching over 8 bases. CDR1 SGDLS and CDR2 YYNGEE come from the germline V gene. This CDR3 spans 15 amino acids. Trimming removed 3 bases from V and 2 bases from J; junction bases left unmatched: 4. The CDR3 sequence is CASSDGQGGNQPQHF. In DNA, the CDR3 is TGTGCCAGCAGCGACGGACAGGGCGGCAATCAGCCCCAGCATTTT.

This clonotype was observed at least ten times. This rearrangement joins TRBV30 to TRBJ1-1; no clear D gene. V lost 2 bases and J lost 1, with 8 bases in between. The CDR3 contains 13 residues. Germline V gene data show CDR1 as GTSNPN and CDR2 as SVGIG (reference sequence). The CDR3 spells CAWSRQQNTEAFF. The CDR3 DNA is TGTGCCTGGAGTAGGCAGCAGAACACTGAAGCTTTCTTT.

The rearrangement joins TRBV2 to TRBJ2-4; 7 bases map to TRBD1. The CDR3 loop spans 15 amino acids. V shed 5 bases and J 1 base; nucleotides not matched to a gene: 5. CDR1 and CDR2 (germline): SNHLY, FYNNEI. This CDR3 reads CASSRDSQAKNIQYF. The CDR3 DNA is TGTGCCAGCAGTCGGGACAGCCAGGCCAAAAACATTCAGTACTTC.

This clonotype rates as medium-sized. The chain has TRBV28 and TRBJ2-2; D ambiguous. Trimming took off 5 bases at V and 5 bases at J, with 12 bases between the two ends. Germline V gives CDR1 MDHEN, CDR2 SYDVKM. The CDR3 is made up of 14 amino acids. CDR3 in amino acids: CASSLIDGTGELFF. The CDR3 region has the DNA TGTGCCAGCAGTCTAATAGACGGTACCGGGGAGCTGTTTTTT.

This clonotype rates as medium-sized. The V and J genes are TRBV9 and TRBJ2-1, with 7 positions matching TRBD2. Per the germline V gene, CDR1 is SGDLS and CDR2 is YYNGEE. CDR3 length equals 19 residues. V lost 0 bases to trimming and J lost 1 base; unmatched junction nucleotides: 13. The CDR3: CASSVGGGRTYNSYNEQFF. In DNA form, the CDR3 reads TGTGCCAGCAGCGTAGGCGGGGGTCGGACTTACAATTCCTACAATGAGCAGTTCTTC.

By share, this clonotype counts as medium-sized. The chain combines TRBV11-3 with TRBJ2-5, with 7 bases fitting TRBD2. J lost 0 bases, V lost 2 bases, and 6 bases had no gene match. The germline V gene has CDR1 SGHNT and CDR2 YENEEA. CDR3 length: 16 amino acids. The CDR3 region has the DNA TGTGCCAGCAGCTTATATGCTGCGGGGGACCAAGAGACCCAGTACTTC. Translated: CASSLYAAGDQETQYF. Variable domain in full (rest from reference TRBV11-3 and TRBJ2-5): EAGVVQSPRYKIIEKKQPVAFWCNPISGHNTLYWYLQNLGQGPELLIRYENEEAVDDSQLPKDRFSAERLKGVDSTLKIQPAELGDSAVYLCASSLYAAGDQETQYFGPGTRLLVL.

At least ten counts were recorded for this clonotype. The chain uses TRBV27 and TRBJ1-6; D is ambiguous. V lost 3 bases and J 9 bases, leaving 18 bases between the germline ends. Germline V lookup: CDR1 MNHEY, CDR2 SMNVEV (reference sequence). The CDR3 is 16 amino acids. CDR3 nucleotide sequence: TGTGCCAGCAGTTTGACCGACACAGCTGGGAGTTCACCCCTCCACTTT. Its protein product is CASSLTDTAGSSPLHF.

This clonotype appeared many times. The rearrangement links TRBV2 to TRBJ1-1; D gene unclear. Germline V CDR1 and CDR2: SNHLY, FYNNEI. V was pared by 4 bases and J by 0 bases, with 9 bases between. The CDR3 contains 14 residues. CDR3 bases: TGTGCCAGCAGTGTAAACAGCTTGAACACTGAAGCTTTCTTT. It is translated as CASSVNSLNTEAFF.

This clonotype was seen only a few times. Relative to the germline gene, one junction end is altered; a read error may explain this. The chain couples TRBV19 to TRBJ2-2; 7 positions agree with TRBD1. Per the germline V gene, CDR1 is LNHDA and CDR2 is SQIVND (reference sequence). The CDR3 spans 15 residues. CDR3 residues: CASRIDRASTGELFF. CDR3 in DNA: TGTGCCAGTAGGATAGACAGGGCTAGCACCGGGGAGCTGTTTTTT.

This clonotype appeared many times. The chain has TRBV13 and TRBJ1-2; D is unclear. The germline V and J ends were trimmed by 1 base and 5 bases, with 11 bases remaining between them. Germline V gives CDR1 PRHDT, CDR2 FYEKMQ (reference sequence). The CDR3 totals 14 residues. In DNA, the CDR3 is TGTGCCAGCAGCTTAGTAGGTCAGGAATATGGCTACACCTTC. Residues: CASSLVGQEYGYTF.

V is TRBV5-1 and J is TRBJ2-5; D remains ambiguous. This CDR3 is built from 15 residues. The germline V and J ends were trimmed by 2 bases and 5 bases, with 16 bases remaining between them. Germline CDR1 reads SGHRS; CDR2 reads YFSETQ. CDR3 nucleotides: TGCGCCAGCAGCTTTTCTGCGGCCTACTCGGAGACCCAGTACTTC. Its translation is CASSFSAAYSETQYF.

Within the sample, this clonotype is medium-sized. The rearrangement uses TRBV29-1 and TRBJ1-1; 8 bases align to TRBD1. Looked up from germline, CDR1 is SQVTM and CDR2 is ANQGSEA. CDR3 length equals 13 residues. The V gene end was trimmed by 4 bases and the J gene end by 6 bases; junction bases not matched to a gene: 7. The CDR3 DNA sequence: TGCAGCGTTGCGGGACAGGAAAACGCTGAAGCTTTCTTT. Its protein product is CSVAGQENAEAFF.

This clonotype was counted many times. This chain links TRBV3-1 with TRBJ2-3; TRBD2 agrees at 14 bases. The germline gives CDR1 LGHDT, CDR2 YNNKEL (reference sequence). With 2 bases clipped from V and 5 bases from J, the junction kept 9 bases outside the gene matches. This CDR3 spans 18 amino acids. CDR3: CASSQPGLAGVRIDTQYF. The CDR3 coding sequence is TGTGCCAGCAGCCAACCGGGACTAGCGGGGGTGAGGATAGATACGCAGTATTTT.

By sample fraction, this clonotype is medium-sized. This chain connects TRBV7-2 to TRBJ1-5, with D unclear. Germline V gene data show CDR1 as SGHTA and CDR2 as FQGNSA. This CDR3 comprises 15 residues. The V gene lost 1 base and the J gene lost 6 bases, with 13 bases spanning the gap. The DNA of the CDR3 is TGTGCCAGCAGCTTAGACTTGGAGGCACGTCAGCCCCAGCATTTT. It codes for CASSLDLEARQPQHF.

The table lists this clonotype with a count of one. This rearrangement joins TRBV12-3 or TRBV12-4 to TRBJ2-3; D uncertain. The CDR3 length is 12 residues. Between the trimmed V and J ends, which lost 5 bases and 1 base, there was a span of 4 bases. The CDR3 coding sequence is TGTGCCAGCAGTATCCGCACAGATACGCAGTATTTT. This gives the protein CASSIRTDTQYF.

There are many counts of this clonotype. This chain links TRBV3-1 with TRBJ1-2; D is undetermined. Germline values: CDR1 LGHDT, CDR2 YNNKEL (reference sequence). This CDR3 region has 12 residues. The V and J ends lost 1 base and 5 bases respectively, with 5 bases between them. The CDR3 loop reads CASSQAQYGYTF. The CDR3 nucleotides read TGTGCCAGCAGCCAAGCCCAATATGGCTACACCTTC.

The sample holds many counts of this clonotype. V is TRBV4-2 and J is TRBJ1-4; D not resolved. V was trimmed by 4 bases and J by 12 bases, leaving 18 bases between them. Germline CDR1 reads LGHNA; CDR2 reads YNFKEQ. The CDR3 covers 14 residues. The chain's CDR3 is CASSLSTRLAELFF. In nucleotides, the CDR3 is TGTGCCAGCAGCCTCTCCACCCGGCTAGCGGAACTGTTTTTT.

This clonotype was found many times. The chain has TRBV10-3 and TRBJ2-1, with D perhaps matching TRBD2 (5 bases). In germline, CDR1 is ENHRY, CDR2 SYGVKD. Trimming took 4 bases from V and 7 from J, leaving 14 bases between them. The CDR3 covers 14 residues. The CDR3 nucleotides read TGTGCCATCAGTGGCGGCCCGAGGGCTAATGAGCAGTTCTTC. Translation: CAISGGPRANEQFF.

By share, this clonotype counts as medium-sized. The chain carries TRBV12-3 or TRBV12-4 and TRBJ2-5, with D unresolved. Trimming removed 5 bases from V and 4 bases from J, with 5 bases in between. The CDR3 contains 11 residues. The CDR3 loop reads CASSVTETQYF. CDR3 nucleotides: TGTGCCAGCAGTGTGACAGAGACCCAGTACTTC.

This clonotype was picked up many times. The chain couples TRBV18 to TRBJ1-4, with D hard to call. CDR1 and CDR2 (germline): KGHSH, LQKENI. V gave up 5 bases and J gave up 7 bases, with 17 bases separating them. This CDR3 has 15 amino acids. CDR3 DNA: TGTGCCAGCTCAGCCTTCGGGAGCTCTTCTGAAAAACTGTTTTTT. This codes for CASSAFGSSSEKLFF.

In this sample, this clonotype turned up a few times. The chain employs TRBV6-5 and TRBJ2-2, with 7 bases aligning to TRBD2. This CDR3 contains 16 residues. V shed 7 bases, J shed 1 base, and the junction held 9 bases outside the gene matches. Germline lookup yields CDR1 MNHEY and CDR2 SVGAGI. CDR3 loop: CASKRASGRNTGELFF. CDR3 nucleotides: TGTGCCAGCAAAAGGGCTAGCGGACGGAACACCGGGGAGCTGTTTTTT.

This clonotype was detected a few times. The chain has TRBV10-2 and TRBJ1-1; D gene unclear. In germline, CDR1 is WSHSY, CDR2 SAAADI. The V end was cut by 7 bases, the J end by 9 bases, with 21 bases between. The CDR3 contains 14 residues. The CDR3 region has the DNA TGCGCCAGCACGCCAGGCCCAGGCAGATACCAAGCTTTCTTT. Protein: CASTPGPGRYQAFF.

Within the sample, this clonotype is medium-sized (0.01 to 0.1%). This chain links TRBV11-1 with TRBJ2-3; D is unclear. The ends were cut back, 2 bases at V and 2 bases at J, with 8 bases in the middle. Germline V gene data show CDR1 as SGHAT and CDR2 as FQDESV (reference sequence). The CDR3 is 14 residues long. The CDR3 DNA follows: TGTGCCAGCAGCTTACGCGGTTTCACAGATACGCAGTATTTT. It is translated as CASSLRGFTDTQYF. The full variable domain, its missing parts supplied by reference TRBV11-1 and TRBJ2-3, is EAEVAQSPRYKITEKSQAVAFWCDPISGHATLYWYRQILGQGPELLVQFQDESVVDDSQLPKDRFSAERLKGVDSTLKIQPAELGDSAMYLCASSLRGFTDTQYFGPGTRLTVL.

This clonotype was picked up many times. This chain connects TRBV25-1 to TRBJ2-6; possible D gene TRBD2, 5 bases. This CDR3 is 17 amino acids long. Germline lookup yields CDR1 MGHDK and CDR2 SYGVNS. Trimming shortened V by 3 bases and J by 2 bases, and 14 bases separated the two germline ends. This chain's CDR3 is CASSDRTQRAGANVLTF. CDR3 nucleotide sequence: TGTGCCAGCAGTGATCGAACTCAGAGGGCTGGGGCCAACGTCCTGACTTTC.

For this clonotype: This may come from a read error, since a much larger clone is one base off. V and J are TRBV7-9 and TRBJ1-6; no definite D call. CDR3 length: 11 residues. Per the germline V gene, CDR1 is SEHNR and CDR2 is FQNEAQ (reference sequence). The ends were cut back, 5 bases at V and 14 bases at J, with 10 bases in the middle. Here the CDR3 DNA reads TGTGCCAGCAGCCACGAGGGCTCCCTCCACTTT. This gives the protein CASSHEGSLHF.

The CDR3 DNA follows: TGTGCCATCAGGGGACAACTTCCTCCCTACAATGAGCAGTTCTTC. Encoded protein: CAIRGQLPPYNEQFF. This sequence joins TRBV10-3 and TRBJ2-1, with D maybe TRBD1 (6 bases). The CDR3 contains 15 residues. Germline assignment: CDR1 ENHRY and CDR2 SYGVKD. The ends were cut back, 6 bases at V and 2 bases at J, with 14 bases in the middle.

This clonotype appeared a few times. This chain uses TRBV20-1 with TRBJ2-7; D is uncertain. The length of the CDR3 is 14 residues. Germline assignment: CDR1 DFQATT and CDR2 SNEGSKA (reference sequence). V gave up 0 bases and J gave up 0 bases, with 9 bases separating them. In nucleotides, the CDR3 is TGCAGTGCTAGAGATTTCGGAGTCTCCTACGAGCAGTACTTC. It encodes CSARDFGVSYEQYF.